Listed here are 16 T cell receptor beta chains from one sample, sequenced in a study of cytomegalovirus exposure and HLA in healthy donors. The PCR was carried out with 60 Vbeta primers and 13 Jbeta primers. Data came from immunoSEQ multiplex PCR; TCRdb stores just in-frame clones and leaves some out. The table shows roughly 100,000 clones, with roughly 82% occurring only once. The sequencing sample was made of PBMCs. These receptors all stem from a man between 45 and 60 years old in good health and CMV-seronegative.

V and J are TRBV10-3 and TRBJ2-2; possibly TRBD1 for D (6 bases). Germline V gives CDR1 ENHRY, CDR2 SYGVKD. The CDR3 runs to 17 residues. Trimming took 2 bases from V and 5 from J, leaving 18 bases between them. In DNA, the CDR3 is TGTGCCATCAGTGAGCTACAGGGAAGGCAACGTACCGGGGAGCTGTTTTTT. This codes for CAISELQGRQRTGELFF.

J is TRBJ2-7 and V is TRBV18; 7 bases fit TRBD1. Looked up from germline, CDR1 is KGHSH and CDR2 is LQKENI. V was pared by 5 bases and J by 3 bases, with 1 base of the junction left unmatched. This CDR3 is built from 12 residues. This CDR3 is CASSRDSYEQYF. The CDR3, as DNA: TGTGCCAGCTCAAGGGACAGCTACGAGCAGTACTTC.

This clone appeared a few times. The chain recombines TRBV5-1 with TRBJ2-7; possibly TRBD2 for D (5 bases). The CDR3 totals 11 residues. The V end lost 1 base, the J end lost 6 bases, and 5 bases lay between the germline ends. CDR1 SGHRS and CDR2 YFSETQ come from the germline V gene. CDR3 sequence (DNA): TGCGCCAGCAGCTTGCGGGGCGAGCAGTACTTC. Protein product: CASSLRGEQYF.

This CDR3 is CASSYSGQLSNQPQHF. The CDR3 DNA follows: TGTGCCAGCAGTTACTCGGGACAGCTTAGCAATCAGCCCCAGCATTTT. The chain carries TRBV6-5 and TRBJ1-5; 7 nucleotides line up with TRBD1. The germline V gene encodes CDR1 MNHEY and CDR2 SVGAGI. The CDR3 is 16 residues long. V lost 0 bases and J lost 0; bases outside the gene matches: 2.

The rearrangement uses TRBV10-1 and TRBJ2-2, with D possibly being TRBD2 (6 bases). Germline values: CDR1 WNHNN, CDR2 SYGVQD (reference sequence). The CDR3 is 14 amino acids. Trimming removed 5 bases from V and 3 bases from J, with 10 bases in between. This CDR3 reads CASSPGDYTGELFF. Here the CDR3 DNA reads TGCGCCAGCAGTCCTGGGGACTACACCGGGGAGCTGTTTTTT.

The CDR3 bases are TGTGCCAGCAGCTTACCGGGGGTGGAGACCCAGTACTTC. Its protein is CASSLPGVETQYF. This rearrangement joins TRBV7-2 to TRBJ2-5; possibly TRBD2 for D (6 bases). Per germline, CDR1 SGHTA and CDR2 FQGNSA. CDR3 length: 13 residues. Trimming removed 2 bases from V and 5 bases from J, with 9 bases in between.

The chain carries TRBV4-1 and TRBJ2-1, with D possibly TRBD1 on 5 matching bases. V lost 0 bases and J lost 5, with 8 bases in between. The CDR3 is made up of 14 amino acids. Germline loops: CDR1 MGHRA, CDR2 YSYEKL. The CDR3 region has the DNA TGCGCCAGCAGCCAAGATCTCAGGGACAATGAGCAGTTCTTC. Residues: CASSQDLRDNEQFF.

For the CDR3, the DNA is TGTGCCAGCAGTTCGGGACTTGAGTACGAGCAGTACTTC. It is translated as CASSSGLEYEQYF. The chain carries TRBV6-6 and TRBJ2-7; perhaps TRBD2 as D (6 bases). This CDR3 has 13 amino acids. CDR1 is MNHNY, CDR2 SVGAGI, per germline (reference sequence). V lost 4 bases to trimming and J lost 4 bases, with 11 bases between them.

The gene calls are TRBV6-4 and TRBJ2-6; maybe TRBD1 (6 bases). Germline lookup yields CDR1 MRHNA and CDR2 SNTAGT. Trimming left V 2 bases short and J 1 base short, with 12 bases between. The CDR3 length is 17 residues. The CDR3 protein is CASSDGGQRSGANVLTF. For the CDR3, the DNA is TGTGCCAGCAGTGACGGGGGCCAGCGGTCTGGGGCCAACGTCCTGACTTTC.

The gene calls are TRBV5-1 and TRBJ2-7; tentatively, D is TRBD1 (6 bases). The CDR3 runs 14 residues. The V and J ends lost 4 bases and 4 bases respectively, with 15 bases between them. Germline V gives CDR1 SGHRS, CDR2 YFSETQ. This chain's CDR3 is CASSLGGSLYEQYV. DNA of the CDR3: TGCGCCAGCAGCCTAGGGGGTTCTCTGTACGAGCAGTACGTC.

The chain links TRBV19 to TRBJ2-1; 9 bases line up with TRBD2. The CDR3 spans 15 residues. After removal of 3 bases from V and 9 bases from J, the junction contained 9 bases not matched to a gene. Per germline, CDR1 LNHDA and CDR2 SQIVND (reference sequence). This CDR3 is CASSIFGGGASEQFF. The CDR3 nucleotides read TGTGCCAGTAGTATTTTTGGCGGGGGGGCCTCTGAGCAGTTCTTC. Full variable domain (outside the CDR3, taken from reference TRBV19 and TRBJ2-1): DGGITQSPKYLFRKEGQNVTLSCEQNLNHDAMYWYRQDPGQGLRLIYYSQIVNDFQKGDIAEGYSVSREKKESFPLTVTSAQKNPTAFYLCASSIFGGGASEQFFGPGTRLTVL.

The CDR3 spells CASSTGGGSSGNTIYF. The DNA of the CDR3 is TGCGCCAGCAGTACCGGGGGGGGAAGCTCTGGAAACACCATATATTTT. V and J are TRBV10-2 and TRBJ1-3; tentatively, D is TRBD1 (5 bases). The germline V gene has CDR1 WSHSY and CDR2 SAAADI. V was cut by 5 bases and J by 0 bases, with 14 bases left in between. This CDR3 is 16 amino acids long.

This chain uses TRBV27 with TRBJ2-1; D is possibly TRBD1 (5 bases). The CDR3 has 13 amino acids. Between the trimmed V and J ends, which lost 8 bases and 2 bases, there was a span of 10 bases. CDR1 and CDR2 from the germline V gene are MNHEY and SMNVEV (reference sequence). CDR3 amino acids: CASLDITYNEQFF. The CDR3 DNA follows: TGTGCCAGCCTGGACATTACCTACAATGAGCAGTTCTTC.

The chain has TRBV7-9 and TRBJ1-1, with TRBD1 matching 10 bases. Germline trimming cut 2 bases from V and 5 bases from J; bases unmatched to any gene: 5. The germline V gene encodes CDR1 SEHNR and CDR2 FQNEAQ (reference sequence). The CDR3 runs to 15 residues. The CDR3 reads CASSLLTGGGTEAFF. Written as DNA, the CDR3 is TGTGCCAGCAGCTTATTGACAGGGGGCGGAACTGAAGCTTTCTTT. The complete variable domain, with remaining parts taken from reference TRBV7-9 and TRBJ1-1, reads DTGVSQNPRHKITKRGQNVTFRCDPISEHNRLYWYRQTLGQGPEFLTYFQNEAQLEKSRLLSDRFSAERPKGSFSTLEIQRTEQGDSAMYLCASSLLTGGGTEAFFGQGTRLTVV.

The chain is built from TRBV28 and TRBJ2-1; TRBD2 matches 11 bases. V lost 5 bases, J lost 0 bases, and 9 bases stayed unmatched. Germline CDR1 reads MDHEN; CDR2 reads SYDVKM. This CDR3 is 18 amino acids long. CDR3 residues: CASSPLAGGWSSYNEQFF. The CDR3, as DNA: TGTGCCAGCAGTCCCCTAGCGGGGGGCTGGAGCTCCTACAATGAGCAGTTCTTC.

The chain combines TRBV27 with TRBJ1-1; 7 bases fit TRBD1. Germline CDR1 and CDR2: MNHEY and SMNVEV (reference sequence). The CDR3 contains 11 residues. After removal of 8 bases from V and 8 bases from J, the junction contained 5 bases not matched to a gene. The CDR3 loop reads CASQTGLEAFF. The CDR3 DNA is TGTGCCAGCCAGACAGGGCTAGAAGCTTTCTTT.